The next 29 T cell receptor beta chains were all read from a single sample in a study of blood T cells in healthy people across ages. Primers used in a second PCR of roughly 6 to 11 cycles were a sample-barcoded 5' primer and a J-beta primer mix. TCRdb re-derived calls from the 5' RACE reads in MiXCR, one entry per CDR3 protein. The sample carries around 1,000,000 distinct CDR3 sequences, 35% to 45% recorded once. The sequencing sample was made of blood. These receptors were taken from a man aged 18 to 30 in good health.

This clonotype has just a few counts. V usage is TRBV10-3 and J usage is TRBJ2-3; D unresolved. V was trimmed by 0 bases and J by 3 bases, leaving 10 bases between them. The CDR3 loop spans 15 amino acids. Germline assignment: CDR1 ENHRY and CDR2 SYGVKD. CDR3 bases: TGTGCCATCAGTGAGTCGCAGGACCGGACAGATACGCAGTATTTT. This translates into CAISESQDRTDTQYF.

The chain recombines TRBV11-3 with TRBJ2-1; D remains ambiguous. The CDR3 extends over 13 amino acids. V gave up 0 bases and J gave up 5 bases, with 5 bases separating them. The germline CDR1 and CDR2 sequences are SGHNT and YENEEA. CDR3 amino acids: CASSLEEHNEQFF. The CDR3 DNA reads TGTGCCAGCAGCTTAGAAGAGCACAATGAGCAGTTCTTC.

The rearrangement links TRBV15 to TRBJ2-5; 10 bases are shared with TRBD2. In germline, CDR1 is LNHNV, CDR2 YYDKDF (reference sequence). Losses at the gene ends were 5 bases for V and 11 bases for J; bases not matched to a gene: 14. The CDR3 has 15 amino acids. The CDR3 loop is CATSPGLAALNEQYF. The DNA of the CDR3 is TGTGCCACCAGCCCCGGACTAGCGGCCTTGAATGAGCAGTACTTC.

The chain recombines TRBV7-2 with TRBJ1-2; D perhaps matches TRBD1 (5 bases). Germline lookup yields CDR1 SGHTA and CDR2 FQGNSA. This CDR3 spans 13 amino acids. V was trimmed by 5 bases and J by 2 bases, leaving 9 bases between them. The CDR3: CASSTGGNYGYTF. DNA for the CDR3: TGTGCCAGCAGCACCGGGGGGAACTATGGCTACACCTTC.

The rearrangement uses TRBV18 and TRBJ1-2, with 8 positions matching TRBD1. Looked up from germline, CDR1 is KGHSH and CDR2 is LQKENI. V lost 6 bases to trimming and J lost 1 base; unmatched junction nucleotides: 10. The CDR3 runs to 16 residues. In nucleotides, the CDR3 is TGTGCCAGCTCCCTCCCGGGACAGGAGATTAACTATGGCTACACCTTC. Translated, it gives CASSLPGQEINYGYTF.

CDR3 protein: CSVQGRANEKLFF. The DNA for the CDR3 is TGCAGCGTGCAGGGGCGGGCTAATGAAAAACTGTTTTTT. V and J are TRBV29-1 and TRBJ1-4; the D gene is possibly TRBD1 (6 bases). CDR3 length equals 13 residues. V lost 6 bases to trimming and J lost 3 bases, with 11 bases between them. Germline V gene lookup returns CDR1 SQVTM and CDR2 ANQGSEA.

This clonotype was seen only a few times. This chain connects TRBV5-1 to TRBJ2-7, with 9 bases lining up with TRBD1. Germline V gene data show CDR1 as SGHRS and CDR2 as YFSETQ. This CDR3 region has 17 residues. Trimming at V came to 4 bases and at J to 1 base, leaving 12 bases not matched to a gene. The CDR3 protein is CASSPTFRTGASYEQYF. The CDR3 bases are TGCGCCAGCAGCCCGACATTCCGGACAGGGGCTTCCTACGAGCAGTACTTC.

In this sample, this clonotype turned up a few times. The chain couples TRBV29-1 to TRBJ2-5; D not certain. Between the trimmed V and J ends, which lost 4 bases and 11 bases, there was a span of 11 bases. Germline CDR1 is SQVTM and CDR2 is ANQGSEA. The CDR3 extends over 10 amino acids. CDR3 sequence: CSVVRSEQYF. In nucleotides, the CDR3 is TGCAGCGTTGTAAGGAGTGAGCAGTACTTC.

This clonotype has just a few counts. This chain connects TRBV9 to TRBJ2-7; D not certain. The end of the DNA fits TRBJ2-5 better, so the J call may be wrong. Germline CDR1 SGDLS, CDR2 YYNGEE. The CDR3 spans 15 residues. The CDR3 loop is CASSVMGSLQETQYF. Written as DNA, the CDR3 is TGTGCCAGCAGCGTAATGGGCAGCCTCCAAGAGACCCAGTACTTC.

This chain uses TRBV5-1 with TRBJ2-1; 7 bases agree with TRBD1. CDR1 and CDR2 (germline): SGHRS, YFSETQ. The V and J ends lost 4 bases and 5 bases, in that order; junction bases with no gene match: 12. The CDR3 has 16 residues. DNA of the CDR3: TGCGCCAGCAGCGTACTACCCGGGACAGTCAACAATGAGCAGTTCTTC. As protein: CASSVLPGTVNNEQFF.

DNA of the CDR3: TGTGCCAGCAGCAAACGTGACGCAGGCACCTATAGCAATCAGCTTCAGCATTTT. The encoded protein is CASSKRDAGTYSNQLQHF. The chain combines TRBV21-1 with TRBJ1-5. TRBV21-1 is recorded as a pseudogene. The CDR3 runs to 18 residues.

The chain carries TRBV30 and TRBJ1-1; D is unresolved. The CDR3 loop spans 15 amino acids. The germline V and J ends were trimmed by 5 bases and 1 base, with 17 bases remaining between them. In germline, CDR1 is GTSNPN, CDR2 SVGIG (reference sequence). The CDR3 bases are TGTGCCTGGGGAAGACGGAGATCATCGAACACTGAAGCTTTCTTT. Its translation is CAWGRRRSSNTEAFF.

The chain employs TRBV20-1 and TRBJ1-2; 7 bases match TRBD1. CDR1 is DFQATT and CDR2 is SNEGSKA in the germline V gene (reference sequence). The junction had 11 bases not matched to a gene; V was cut back by 6 bases and J by 4 bases. This CDR3 contains 14 residues. The CDR3 coding sequence is TGCAGTGCCCCAGGTCCAGGGGGAGCCTATGGCTACACCTTC. It specifies CSAPGPGGAYGYTF.

This clonotype was observed once. This chain uses TRBV18 with TRBJ2-3; unclear D gene. V gave up 2 bases and J gave up 3 bases, with 12 bases separating them. Germline values: CDR1 KGHSH, CDR2 LQKENI. This CDR3 region has 15 residues. CDR3 nucleotides: TGTGCCAGCTCACCATTGATTGATAATACAGATACGCAGTATTTT. As protein: CASSPLIDNTDTQYF.

On this clonotype: The junction shows a germline mismatch at one end, possibly a read error. The V gene is TRBV4-3, the J gene TRBJ2-1; D is perhaps TRBD2 (7 bases). This CDR3 region has 15 residues. The V gene's germline CDR1 is LGHNA and CDR2 YSLEER. CDR3 bases: TGCGCTAGCAGCCAGGGGTCCAGCGGGGATGGCAAGCAGTTCTTC. This codes for CASSQGSSGDGKQFF.

This chain links TRBV10-3 with TRBJ2-2; maybe TRBD2 (5 bases). The CDR3 has 15 amino acids. Germline CDR1 is ENHRY and CDR2 is SYGVKD. V was pared by 0 bases and J by 8 bases, with 13 bases between. CDR3 in amino acids: CAISESRGGAGELFF. The CDR3 DNA sequence: TGTGCCATCAGTGAGTCGAGAGGAGGAGCTGGGGAGCTGTTTTTT.

V usage is TRBV20-1 and J usage is TRBJ2-7; TRBD1 aligns across 7 bases. Germline loops: CDR1 DFQATT, CDR2 SNEGSKA (reference sequence). The CDR3 totals 14 residues. V lost 1 base to trimming and J lost 2 bases; unmatched junction nucleotides: 5. CDR3 DNA: TGCAGTGCTAGAGGACAGGGCTACACCTACGAGCAGTACTTC. Its translation: CSARGQGYTYEQYF.

This chain links TRBV5-1 with TRBJ1-1; D is unclear. This CDR3 region has 16 residues. Trimming left V 0 bases short and J 4 bases short, with 16 bases between. Germline CDR1 reads SGHRS; CDR2 reads YFSETQ. The CDR3 loop reads CASSLGMRASGTEAFF. The CDR3 DNA reads as TGCGCCAGCAGCTTGGGGATGAGAGCTTCGGGCACTGAAGCTTTCTTT.

The V call is TRBV5-1, the J call TRBJ2-1; 7 bases fit TRBD1. Looked up from germline, CDR1 is SGHRS and CDR2 is YFSETQ. With 0 bases clipped from V and 3 bases from J, the junction kept 6 bases outside the gene matches. CDR3 length: 16 residues. The CDR3 sequence is CASSLAPQGSYNEQFF. The CDR3, as DNA: TGCGCCAGCAGCTTGGCCCCACAGGGGAGCTACAATGAGCAGTTCTTC.

The chain joins TRBV6-6 to TRBJ2-3, with 7 bases that match TRBD1. CDR1 is MNHNY and CDR2 is SVGAGI in the germline V gene (reference sequence). V shed 7 bases, J shed 5 bases, and the junction held 9 bases outside the gene matches. The CDR3 has 14 amino acids. The CDR3 reads CASNAAGGIDTQYF. The CDR3 nucleotides read TGTGCCAGCAATGCCGCAGGGGGTATAGATACGCAGTATTTT.

This clonotype was picked up many times. A read error may account for a junction end that differs from germline. The genes are TRBV3-1 and TRBJ1-4; D ambiguous. The CDR3 length is 12 residues. Germline CDR1 is LGHDT and CDR2 is YNNKEL (reference sequence). The CDR3 DNA follows: TGCGCCAGCAGCCAAGATCGCGAAAAACTGTTTTTT. Protein product: CASSQDREKLFF.

This clonotype came up a few times. The gene calls are TRBV7-3 and TRBJ1-2; the D gene is possibly TRBD1 (6 bases). The V gene lost 2 bases and the J gene lost 4 bases, with 11 bases spanning the gap. CDR1 is SGHTA and CDR2 is FQGTGA in the germline V gene. CDR3 length equals 14 residues. The CDR3 region has the DNA TGTGCCAGCAGCTTAGGGGGGCAAACCTATGGCTACACCTTC. Translation gives CASSLGGQTYGYTF.

This clonotype came up many times. The chain employs TRBV11-2 and TRBJ2-1; 11 bases fit TRBD2. Germline V gene lookup returns CDR1 SGHAT and CDR2 FQNNGV. V lost 0 bases and J lost 7; bases outside the gene matches: 5. This CDR3 spans 16 amino acids. The CDR3 here is CASSLELAGGYNEQFF. Here the CDR3 DNA reads TGTGCCAGCAGCTTAGAGTTAGCGGGGGGGTATAATGAGCAGTTCTTC.

The rearrangement uses TRBV20-1 and TRBJ1-2; 8 bases agree with TRBD1. The CDR3 is 16 residues long. Trimming took 3 bases from V and 8 from J; bases not matched to a gene: 17. Germline lookup yields CDR1 DFQATT and CDR2 SNEGSKA (reference sequence). The CDR3 DNA sequence: TGCAGTGCTAGCGTGGGCTGGACAGGGAGATTATCGGGCTACACCTTC. Translation gives CSASVGWTGRLSGYTF.

This chain connects TRBV10-3 to TRBJ2-3; D perhaps matches TRBD1 (6 bases). Germline-derived CDR1 and CDR2 are ENHRY and SYGVKD. Trimming stripped 2 bases from V and 0 bases from J, with 12 bases between. This CDR3 has 16 residues. CDR3: CAISEPTGQSTDTQYF. CDR3 sequence (DNA): TGTGCCATCAGTGAGCCGACAGGCCAGAGCACAGATACGCAGTATTTT.

DNA of the CDR3: TGTGCCATCAGGCAGGGTAGCGGGGGAGATACGCAGTATTTT. This translates into CAIRQGSGGDTQYF. The J gene is TRBJ2-3, the V gene TRBV10-3; 9 bases match TRBD2. The CDR3 totals 14 residues. CDR1 ENHRY and CDR2 SYGVKD come from the germline V gene. V shed 6 bases, J shed 5 bases, and the junction held 6 bases outside the gene matches.

The table lists this clonotype with a count of one. V usage is TRBV6-2 or TRBV6-3 and J usage is TRBJ1-6; 9 nucleotides align to TRBD1. Germline loops: CDR1 MNHEY, CDR2 SVGEGT. The CDR3 has 17 residues. V lost 2 bases and J lost 2; bases outside the gene matches: 4. The DNA of the CDR3 is TGTGCCAGCAGTTACCCGACAGGGGGTACCTATAATTCACCCCTCCACTTT. Its protein product is CASSYPTGGTYNSPLHF.

The V call is TRBV7-8, the J call TRBJ2-1; 8 nucleotides agree with TRBD1. The CDR3 consists of 17 residues. In germline, CDR1 is SGHVS, CDR2 FQNEAQ. V trimming: 1 base; J trimming: 1 base; junction bases outside the gene matches: 6. DNA of the CDR3: TGTGCCAGCAGCTTAGTCAGGGGGCGTAGGTCCTACAATGAGCAGTTCTTC. Translating gives CASSLVRGRRSYNEQFF.

Worth noting for this clonotype: Compared with germline, one end of the junction differs, possibly owing to a read error. This chain links TRBV29-1 with TRBJ2-1; the match to TRBD2 covers 9 bases. The length of the CDR3 is 13 residues. Germline lookup yields CDR1 SQVTM and CDR2 ANQGSEA. This CDR3 reads CSVEAGGYNEQFF. The CDR3 DNA is TGCAGCGTCGAAGCGGGGGGATACAATGAGCAGTTCTTC.